The next 28 T cell receptor beta chains were all read from a single sample in a study of cytomegalovirus exposure and HLA in healthy donors. This PCR relied on a set of 60 Vbeta primers and 13 Jbeta primers. Sequencing used immunoSEQ multiplex PCR; TCRdb keeps in-frame clones, though not all of them. The sample lists under 150,000 clones; just over 75% were seen once. Sequenced material: PBMCs. These receptors all stem from a woman in her forties or fifties in good health and CMV-seronegative.

This rearrangement joins TRBV7-2 to TRBJ1-4; TRBD1 aligns across 12 bases. The V segment lost 5 bases and the J segment 8 bases; nucleotides outside the gene matches: 9. CDR1 and CDR2 (germline): SGHTA, FQGNSA. The CDR3 contains 16 residues. The CDR3 coding sequence is TGTGCCAGCAGCAGAACACTAGGGACAGGGGGCGAAAAACTGTTTTTT. This gives the protein CASSRTLGTGGEKLFF.

V is TRBV5-4 and J is TRBJ1-2; 8 positions match TRBD1. Trimming cost V 4 bases and J 4 bases; bases outside gene matches: 6. The length of the CDR3 is 14 residues. Germline V gene sequence: CDR1 SGHNT, CDR2 YYREEE (reference sequence). The CDR3 loop is CASSRGQVAYGYTF. The DNA for the CDR3 is TGTGCCAGCAGCCGGGGACAGGTCGCCTATGGCTACACCTTC.

The chain is built from TRBV30 and TRBJ1-2; D gene unclear. V was cut by 3 bases and J by 0 bases, with 5 bases left in between. The CDR3 extends over 12 amino acids. Germline V gene lookup returns CDR1 GTSNPN and CDR2 SVGIG (reference sequence). CDR3 coding DNA: TGTGCCTGGAGGGGCGCTAACTATGGCTACACCTTC. This encodes CAWRGANYGYTF.

In its sample, this clone was seen once. This chain uses TRBV29-1 with TRBJ2-3, with 10 bases fitting TRBD2. The CDR3 is 16 amino acids. CDR1 and CDR2 (germline): SQVTM, ANQGSEA. With V trimmed by 6 bases and J by 1 base, 10 bases remained unmatched. This chain's CDR3 is CSVHGAGGPGTDTQYF. The CDR3 DNA follows: TGCAGCGTGCACGGAGCGGGAGGGCCTGGCACAGATACGCAGTATTTT.

A note on this clone: The junction differs from germline at one of its ends, possibly a read error. This chain connects TRBV7-9 to TRBJ1-3; 8 bases agree with TRBD1. Germline assignment: CDR1 SEHNR and CDR2 FQNEAQ (reference sequence). The length of the CDR3 is 16 residues. The CDR3 sequence: CSSSLAQGATGNTIYF. For the CDR3, the DNA is TGTTCCAGCAGCTTAGCTCAGGGGGCGACGGGAAACACCATATATTTT.

The rearrangement links TRBV7-8 to TRBJ2-7, with D tentatively TRBD2 (6 bases). The CDR3 extends over 14 amino acids. The germline V gene has CDR1 SGHVS and CDR2 FQNEAQ. Trimming shortened V by 3 bases and J by 2 bases, and 11 bases separated the two germline ends. The CDR3 region is CASSLRRGTYEQYV. CDR3 sequence (DNA): TGTGCCAGCAGCTTGAGGCGCGGGACCTACGAGCAGTACGTC.

The chain carries TRBV29-1 and TRBJ2-7; 8 bases map to TRBD2. After removal of 4 bases from V and 0 bases from J, the junction contained 11 bases not matched to a gene. CDR3 length: 16 residues. Looked up from germline, CDR1 is SQVTM and CDR2 is ANQGSEA. This CDR3 reads CSVGPGVSGVSYEQYF. CDR3 bases: TGCAGCGTTGGCCCGGGGGTTAGCGGGGTCTCCTACGAGCAGTACTTC.

The chain employs TRBV15 and TRBJ2-7; D remains unclear. The germline CDR1 and CDR2 sequences are LNHNV and YYDKDF (reference sequence). The CDR3 extends over 11 amino acids. Between the trimmed V and J ends, which lost 0 bases and 6 bases, there was a span of 3 bases. The CDR3 bases are TGTGCCACCAGCAGAGATCTCGAGCAGTACTTC. Residues: CATSRDLEQYF.

This clone was picked up a small number of times. The chain recombines TRBV7-3 with TRBJ1-1; perhaps TRBD1 as D (6 bases). The germline V and J ends were trimmed by 4 bases and 3 bases, with 12 bases remaining between them. The germline V gene has CDR1 SGHTA and CDR2 FQGTGA. The CDR3 spans 14 residues. CDR3 protein: CASSYTGQDTEAFF. DNA for the CDR3: TGTGCCAGCAGCTATACGGGACAAGACACTGAAGCTTTCTTT.

As to this clone: A read error may account for a junction end that differs from germline. This chain links TRBV4-3 with TRBJ1-2; the D gene is possibly TRBD1 (6 bases). This CDR3 comprises 13 residues. Looked up from germline, CDR1 is LGHNA and CDR2 is YSLEER. The CDR3 nucleotides are TGCGCCAGCAGCCAGGGGGCAGGATATGGCTACCCCTTC. This encodes CASSQGAGYGYPF.

With regard to this clone: An end of the junction differs from the germline gene, which may be a read error. The V and J genes are TRBV6-5 and TRBJ1-1, with a tentative D call TRBD1 (5 bases). Germline CDR1 reads MNHEY; CDR2 reads SVGAGI. The CDR3 length is 14 residues. The CDR3 reads CASSYAGMNPEAFF. The DNA for the CDR3 is TGTGCCAGCAGTTATGCAGGGATGAACCCTGAAGCTTTCTTT.

V usage is TRBV4-2 and J usage is TRBJ1-4; D remains unclear. The CDR3 has 14 amino acids. V lost 0 bases and J lost 10, with 12 bases in between. Germline V gene lookup returns CDR1 LGHNA and CDR2 YNFKEQ. Written as DNA, the CDR3 is TGTGCCAGCAGCCAAGATGATGAGGTAGTAAAACTGTTTTTT. It yields the protein CASSQDDEVVKLFF.

This sequence joins TRBV27 and TRBJ2-7; D is perhaps TRBD1 (5 bases). The V gene lost 0 bases and the J gene lost 1 base, with 7 bases spanning the gap. CDR1 is MNHEY and CDR2 is SMNVEV in the germline V gene (reference sequence). The CDR3 contains 14 residues. The CDR3 DNA sequence: TGTGCCAGCAGTTTATCAGGGGCTTCCTACGAGCAGTACTTC. This gives the protein CASSLSGASYEQYF.

The chain uses TRBV6-6 and TRBJ1-2; 7 positions match TRBD1. The CDR3 sequence is 14 residues long. V lost 5 bases, J lost 5 bases, and 8 bases stayed unmatched. In germline, CDR1 is MNHNY, CDR2 SVGAGI (reference sequence). The CDR3 DNA is TGTGCCAGCAGTCAGCACGGGACAGAGTATGGCTACACCTTC. Translating gives CASSQHGTEYGYTF.

This chain joins TRBV4-2 and TRBJ2-2; the match to TRBD1 covers 12 bases. The CDR3 loop spans 15 amino acids. Germline CDR1 and CDR2: LGHNA and YNFKEQ. V lost 4 bases and J lost 10; bases outside the gene matches: 7. CDR3 nucleotides: TGTGCCAGCAGCCTCGGGACAGGGGGCATGGTGGAGCTGTTTTTT. It specifies CASSLGTGGMVELFF.

J is TRBJ1-5 and V is TRBV6-5; D not certain. V shed 6 bases and J shed 4 bases, with 16 bases lying between them. Germline V CDR1 and CDR2: MNHEY, SVGAGI. The length of the CDR3 is 15 residues. CDR3 coding DNA: TGTGCCAGCAGCCCACCGGGTCCACTGAATCAGCCCCAGCATTTT. It codes for CASSPPGPLNQPQHF.

V is TRBV7-6 and J is TRBJ2-2, with 8 nucleotides matching TRBD1. Germline values: CDR1 SGHVS, CDR2 FNYEAQ. The CDR3 is made up of 15 amino acids. J was trimmed by 1 base and V by 6 bases; bases with no gene match: 4. In DNA, the CDR3 is TGTGCCAGCAGGATAGACAGGGGGAACACCGGGGAGCTGTTTTTT. Protein product: CASRIDRGNTGELFF.

The rearrangement links TRBV19 to TRBJ2-3; the D gene is possibly TRBD1 (6 bases). V gave up 7 bases and J gave up 2 bases, with 10 bases separating them. Germline V gives CDR1 LNHDA, CDR2 SQIVND (reference sequence). This CDR3 contains 13 residues. The CDR3 is CASNTGHTDTQYF. For the CDR3, the DNA is TGTGCCAGTAACACAGGGCACACAGATACGCAGTATTTT.

For the CDR3, the DNA is TGTGCCAGCAGTTACTCTGGCAGGGCGGTCTACACCTTC. It translates to CASSYSGRAVYTF. The chain carries TRBV6-5 and TRBJ1-2; the D gene is possibly TRBD1 (5 bases). Trimming pared 0 bases from V and 10 bases from J, leaving 12 bases between. Germline assignment: CDR1 MNHEY and CDR2 SVGAGI. This CDR3 has 13 amino acids.

The V gene is TRBV21-1, the J gene TRBJ1-5. TRBV21-1 is a documented pseudogene. CDR3 length: 10 amino acids. CDR3 residues: CASPRGPQHF. The CDR3 DNA reads TGTGCCAGCCCCCGAGGGCCCCAGCATTTT.

The chain links TRBV6-5 to TRBJ1-5; D uncertain. There are 15 residues in the CDR3. Germline loops: CDR1 MNHEY, CDR2 SVGAGI. V was trimmed by 5 bases and J by 0 bases, leaving 11 bases between them. The CDR3 sequence is CASSSLAVSNQPQHF. The CDR3 DNA is TGTGCCAGCAGTAGCCTAGCAGTTAGCAATCAGCCCCAGCATTTT.

V usage is TRBV13 and J usage is TRBJ2-7; D is possibly TRBD1 (7 bases). V lost 6 bases to trimming and J lost 0 bases, with 15 bases between them. The CDR3 extends over 15 amino acids. Germline V lookup: CDR1 PRHDT, CDR2 FYEKMQ (reference sequence). CDR3 residues: CASSIAGGSSYEQYV. The CDR3 DNA follows: TGTGCCAGCAGTATCGCAGGGGGGAGCTCCTACGAGCAGTACGTC.

This chain connects TRBV28 to TRBJ1-5; 7 bases match TRBD1. After removal of 5 bases from V and 4 bases from J, the junction contained 2 bases not matched to a gene. This CDR3 contains 13 residues. The germline V gene encodes CDR1 MDHEN and CDR2 SYDVKM. The CDR3: CASSDRENQPQHF. DNA for the CDR3: TGTGCCAGCAGTGACAGGGAGAATCAGCCCCAGCATTTT.

The gene calls are TRBV14 and TRBJ1-2, with TRBD1 identical over 9 bases. CDR3 length equals 13 residues. Per the germline V gene, CDR1 is SGHDN and CDR2 is FVKESK. The V and J ends lost 3 bases and 5 bases, in that order; junction bases with no gene match: 1. CDR3 in DNA: TGTGCCAGCAGCCACGACAGGGGGTATGGCTACACCTTC. Translated, it gives CASSHDRGYGYTF.

This chain uses TRBV9 with TRBJ2-5; TRBD2 might be the D (6 bases). V lost 0 bases and J 1 base, leaving 10 bases between the germline ends. The CDR3 loop spans 15 amino acids. Germline V CDR1 and CDR2: SGDLS, YYNGEE. The CDR3 protein is CASSVAPGLQETQYF. The CDR3 DNA sequence: TGTGCCAGCAGCGTAGCACCGGGACTCCAAGAGACCCAGTACTTC.

This clone showed up just a few times. The rearrangement links TRBV7-2 to TRBJ1-1, with 9 positions matching TRBD1. After removal of 1 base from V and 8 bases from J, the junction contained 11 bases not matched to a gene. Germline V gene sequence: CDR1 SGHTA, CDR2 FQGNSA. CDR3 length: 16 residues. The CDR3 here is CASSLGGTGGSVEAFF. The DNA of the CDR3 is TGTGCCAGCAGCTTAGGGGGTACAGGGGGCTCTGTAGAAGCTTTCTTT.

This clone was counted a few times. The chain links TRBV6-1 to TRBJ2-7, with a possible D match to TRBD1 (5 bases). This CDR3 spans 15 amino acids. Trimming took off 1 base at V and 1 base at J, with 11 bases between the two ends. Germline-derived CDR1 and CDR2 are MNHNS and SASEGT. CDR3 nucleotide sequence: TGTGCCAGCAGTGAAGAGTCAGGGTGGTCCTACGAGCAGTACTTC. This encodes CASSEESGWSYEQYF.

CDR3 in DNA: TGTGCCAGCAGCAAAGCGCTAGCGGGAGAGACCCAGTACTTC. The encoded protein is CASSKALAGETQYF. The chain uses TRBV21-1 and TRBJ2-5; the table's D call, TRBD2, has no DNA check behind it. TRBV21-1 corresponds to a pseudogene. This CDR3 is built from 14 residues.